This entry lists 22 T cell receptor beta chains sequenced from one sample in a study of blood T cell repertoires in COVID-19. Here immunoSEQ multiplex PCR was the method, and the copy in TCRdb shows in-frame clones only, minus some. This sample yields some 220,000 clones, of which nearly 95% are seen a single time; around 0.86% belongs to the top ten. The source material was peripheral blood. These receptors originate from a man aged 25-45 years with COVID-19, enrolled during active disease.

This chain links TRBV9 with TRBJ1-1, with 8 bases that match TRBD1. This CDR3 region has 14 residues. Per germline, CDR1 SGDLS and CDR2 YYNGEE. J was trimmed by 4 bases and V by 1 base; bases with no gene match: 3. The CDR3 protein is CASSVTGQGTEAFF. The CDR3 DNA reads as TGTGCCAGCAGCGTAACCGGACAGGGCACTGAAGCTTTCTTT.

In this sample, this clone turned up a few times. The chain employs TRBV6-5 and TRBJ2-5, with TRBD2 identical over 8 bases. Trimming removed 6 bases from V and 2 bases from J; junction bases left unmatched: 8. The CDR3 has 15 amino acids. Germline V gene lookup returns CDR1 MNHEY and CDR2 SVGAGI. In DNA, the CDR3 is TGTGCCAGCAGGAGCCTAGCGGGCGCACAAGAGACCCAGTACTTC. Its protein is CASRSLAGAQETQYF.

In nucleotides, the CDR3 is TGTGCCAGCAGCACAGGGACTACCCAAGAGACCCAGTACTTC. Translating gives CASSTGTTQETQYF. The chain carries TRBV11-2 and TRBJ2-5; TRBD2 is a possible D gene (7 bases). Trimming removed 5 bases from V and 1 base from J, with 11 bases in between. Germline CDR1 SGHAT, CDR2 FQNNGV. The CDR3 extends over 14 amino acids. Variable domain in full (rest from reference TRBV11-2 and TRBJ2-5): EAGVAQSPRYKIIEKRQSVAFWCNPISGHATLYWYQQILGQGPKLLIQFQNNGVVDDSQLPKDRFSAERLKGVDSTLKIQPAKLEDSAVYLCASSTGTTQETQYFGPGTRLLVL.

V usage is TRBV18 and J usage is TRBJ2-5; TRBD1 is a possible D gene (5 bases). The ends were cut back, 3 bases at V and 2 bases at J, with 10 bases in the middle. Germline assignment: CDR1 KGHSH and CDR2 LQKENI. CDR3 length equals 14 residues. The CDR3 protein is CASSPGADQETQYF. The CDR3 DNA reads as TGTGCCAGCTCACCTGGGGCAGATCAAGAGACCCAGTACTTC.

The chain carries TRBV25-1 and TRBJ2-1, with D possibly matching TRBD1 (6 bases). Between the trimmed V and J ends, which lost 2 bases and 8 bases, there was a span of 13 bases. CDR3 size: 14 residues. Germline V gives CDR1 MGHDK, CDR2 SYGVNS. The CDR3 nucleotides are TGTGCCAGCAGTGAAGGAACAGGGTCTGATGAGCAGTTCTTC. Amino acid sequence: CASSEGTGSDEQFF.

The chain recombines TRBV18 with TRBJ2-6; 11 bases fit TRBD2. J lost 0 bases, V lost 3 bases, and 7 bases had no gene match. This CDR3 comprises 19 residues. Germline CDR1 reads KGHSH; CDR2 reads LQKENI. The CDR3 is CASSPQPTSGGSGANVLTF. The CDR3 nucleotides are TGTGCCAGCTCACCCCAGCCCACTAGCGGGGGCTCTGGGGCCAACGTCCTGACTTTC.

The V gene is TRBV9, the J gene TRBJ2-3; 10 nucleotides align to TRBD2. CDR3 size: 14 residues. The V gene's germline CDR1 is SGDLS and CDR2 YYNGEE. The V segment lost 4 bases and the J segment 6 bases; nucleotides outside the gene matches: 5. In DNA form, the CDR3 reads TGTGCCAGCAGCCCTAGCGGGGGCGGGGATACGCAGTATTTT. This gives the protein CASSPSGGGDTQYF.

The CDR3 DNA reads TGTGCCAGTAGTATAGACGACAGGGAGTATGGCTACACCTTC. Its protein product is CASSIDDREYGYTF. The genes are TRBV19 and TRBJ1-2; 7 nucleotides agree with TRBD1. CDR3 length equals 14 residues. With V trimmed by 0 bases and J by 5 bases, 3 bases remained unmatched. CDR1 and CDR2 (germline): LNHDA, SQIVND (reference sequence).

The V gene is TRBV11-2, the J gene TRBJ2-3, with unresolved D. Germline V gene lookup returns CDR1 SGHAT and CDR2 FQNNGV. V was pared by 1 base and J by 4 bases, with 3 bases between. The CDR3 has 12 amino acids. The CDR3 is CASSLGPDTQYF. Here the CDR3 DNA reads TGTGCCAGCAGCTTAGGGCCAGATACGCAGTATTTT. The whole variable domain, filled in from reference TRBV11-2 and TRBJ2-3, reads EAGVAQSPRYKIIEKRQSVAFWCNPISGHATLYWYQQILGQGPKLLIQFQNNGVVDDSQLPKDRFSAERLKGVDSTLKIQPAKLEDSAVYLCASSLGPDTQYFGPGTRLTVL.

The J gene is TRBJ2-1, the V gene TRBV30, with TRBD2 matching over 14 bases. This CDR3 contains 18 residues. J was trimmed by 1 base and V by 2 bases; bases with no gene match: 7. The germline CDR1 and CDR2 sequences are GTSNPN and SVGIG (reference sequence). The CDR3 reads CAWSLETSGGVSYNEQFF. CDR3 DNA sequence: TGTGCCTGGAGTTTGGAGACTAGCGGGGGGGTTTCCTACAATGAGCAGTTCTTC.

This rearrangement joins TRBV3-1 (or the pseudogene TRBV3-2) to TRBJ1-2; 8 nucleotides match TRBD1. After removal of 0 bases from V and 4 bases from J, the junction contained 7 bases not matched to a gene. CDR1 is LGHDT, CDR2 YNNKEL, per germline (reference sequence). The CDR3 extends over 16 amino acids. The CDR3 is CASSQEEGRGLYGYTF. CDR3 nucleotide sequence: TGTGCCAGCAGCCAAGAAGAGGGCAGGGGGCTCTATGGCTACACCTTC.

The chain recombines TRBV28 with TRBJ1-1; possibly TRBD1 for D (6 bases). V was cut by 3 bases and J by 8 bases, with 10 bases left in between. The CDR3 length is 12 residues. CDR1 and CDR2 (germline): MDHEN, SYDVKM. CDR3 region: CASSFRGGEAFF. The CDR3 nucleotides read TGTGCCAGCAGTTTCCGGGGGGGCGAAGCTTTCTTT. Full variable domain (rest looked up from reference TRBV28 and TRBJ1-1): DVKVTQSSRYLVKRTGEKVFLECVQDMDHENMFWYRQDPGLGLRLIYFSYDVKMKEKGDIPEGYSVSREKKERFSLILESASTNQTSMYLCASSFRGGEAFFGQGTRLTVV.

This chain joins TRBV11-2 and TRBJ1-1, with 7 bases that match TRBD1. V lost 4 bases, J lost 2 bases, and 10 bases stayed unmatched. CDR3 length: 16 residues. CDR1 and CDR2 from the germline V gene are SGHAT and FQNNGV. CDR3 amino acids: CASSSLAGTENTEAFF. In DNA, the CDR3 is TGTGCCAGCAGCTCCTTAGCCGGGACAGAAAACACTGAAGCTTTCTTT.

The genes are TRBV5-4 and TRBJ2-1; 9 positions agree with TRBD2. Per the germline V gene, CDR1 is SGHNT and CDR2 is YYREEE (reference sequence). The CDR3 consists of 13 residues. V lost 4 bases and J lost 8; bases outside the gene matches: 4. For the CDR3, the DNA is TGTGCCAGCAGCCAGGAGCGGGGGGATGAGCAGTTCTTC. Translated, it gives CASSQERGDEQFF.

The V gene is TRBV6-1, the J gene TRBJ1-2, with D hard to call. Trimming shortened V by 3 bases and J by 4 bases, and 9 bases separated the two germline ends. Per the germline V gene, CDR1 is MNHNS and CDR2 is SASEGT. The CDR3 spans 13 residues. CDR3 loop: CASSDFPGYGYTF. CDR3 sequence (DNA): TGTGCCAGCAGTGATTTTCCCGGCTATGGCTACACCTTC.

The rearrangement links TRBV5-1 to TRBJ1-6; 7 bases fit TRBD1. The V gene's germline CDR1 is SGHRS and CDR2 YFSETQ. The V gene end was trimmed by 0 bases and the J gene end by 10 bases; junction bases not matched to a gene: 7. The CDR3 spans 15 residues. The CDR3 nucleotides read TGCGCCAGCAGCTTGGCCGGGACAGAACAATCACCCCTCCACTTT. It codes for CASSLAGTEQSPLHF. The whole variable domain, remainder taken from reference TRBV5-1 and TRBJ1-6, is KAGVTQTPRYLIKTRGQQVTLSCSPISGHRSVSWYQQTPGQGLQFLFEYFSETQRNKGNFPGRFSGRQFSNSRSEMNVSTLELGDSALYLCASSLAGTEQSPLHFGNGTRLTVT.

This rearrangement joins TRBV3-1 (or the pseudogene TRBV3-2) to TRBJ1-2, with TRBD1 matching over 9 bases. The CDR3 is 14 residues long. V lost 3 bases, J lost 4 bases, and 3 bases stayed unmatched. Germline loops: CDR1 LGHDT, CDR2 YNNKEL (reference sequence). This CDR3 reads CASSQLTGGYGYTF. DNA for the CDR3: TGTGCCAGCAGCCAGCTGACAGGGGGCTATGGCTACACCTTC.

DNA of the CDR3: TGTGCCACCAGTGATTCAGCGGGGGCTCGGGAGACCCAGTACTTC. Amino acid sequence: CATSDSAGARETQYF. The gene calls are TRBV24-1 and TRBJ2-5, with 8 bases fitting TRBD2. V trimming: 2 bases; J trimming: 5 bases; junction bases outside the gene matches: 6. The length of the CDR3 is 15 residues. Germline CDR1 KGHDR, CDR2 SFDVKD.

The chain is built from TRBV5-1 and TRBJ1-1; possibly TRBD1 for D (5 bases). Germline CDR1 and CDR2: SGHRS and YFSETQ. Trimming left V 0 bases short and J 0 bases short, with 9 bases between. The CDR3 consists of 15 residues. The CDR3 loop is CASSLDGGMNTEAFF. The CDR3 bases are TGCGCCAGCAGCTTGGACGGGGGGATGAACACTGAAGCTTTCTTT.

The chain carries TRBV6-2 or TRBV6-3 and TRBJ1-1; 9 bases align to TRBD1. The CDR3 is 17 residues long. With V trimmed by 2 bases and J by 6 bases, 13 bases remained unmatched. Germline V lookup: CDR1 MNHEY, CDR2 SVGEGT. The CDR3 coding sequence is TGTGCCAGCAGTTACCAATTAAACAGGGGGCTAAGCGCTGAAGCTTTCTTT. This translates into CASSYQLNRGLSAEAFF.

The CDR3 bases are TGTGCCAGCAGCTTAGCAACAGGGAAGAGATACGAGCAGTACTTC. This encodes CASSLATGKRYEQYF. The chain has TRBV11-2 and TRBJ2-7, with a weak D call TRBD1 (6 bases). V lost 1 base and J 4 bases, leaving 14 bases between the germline ends. CDR1 SGHAT and CDR2 FQNNGV come from the germline V gene. The CDR3 sequence is 15 residues long.

This chain connects TRBV21-1 to TRBJ1-1. TRBV21-1 is noted as a pseudogene. The CDR3 totals 17 residues. The CDR3 spells CASSKVAMGGLNTEAFF. In DNA form, the CDR3 reads TGTGCCAGCAGCAAAGTGGCTATGGGGGGACTTAACACTGAAGCTTTCTTT.